What follows is one T cell receptor (beta chain) and its context. Its antigen remains unidentified. This record comes from a study of CD8+CD57+ T cells in acquired aplastic anemia. About the research overall: Healthy CD8+ samples averaged roughly 12 million reads. General observations from the study: Researchers report that about 28 CD8+ CDR3 sequences appeared in both patients and controls. With respect to CD8+ Simpson's diversity, patients and controls did not differ significantly.

The CDR3 totals 11 residues. Trimming removed 2 bases from V and 7 bases from J, with 5 bases in between. Looked up from germline, CDR1 is ENHRY and CDR2 is SYGVKD. Genomic DNA was employed as the template in profiling TCR beta VDJ and CDR3. TCRdb analysed the reads with MiXCR anew, one entry per CDR3 protein. The sample includes about 210,000 distinct CDR3 sequences, roughly 35% of them seen just once. The chain recombines TRBV10-3 with TRBJ2-5; the D gene could be TRBD1 or TRBD2 (5 bases each). Sequenced input: sorted CD4+, CD8+, or CD8+CD57+ T cells (not recorded which) from PBMCs. This TCR came from a human donor in good health, serving as a control. The CDR3 region is CAISEGGTQYF. CDR3 nucleotides: TGTGCCATCAGTGAGGGGGGGACCCAGTACTTC.